This T cell receptor beta chain was sequenced in a study of T-cell memory formation after mild COVID-19. Background on the study: Across donors, TCR clusters were largely donor specific. General study points: The authors did not confirm SARS-CoV-2 specificity of second-wave clones peaking day 37. From day 15 to 85, contracting clones were balanced between CD4 and CD8, whereas later expanders leaned toward CD4+.

Details on this clonotype: What it binds is unknown.

In TCRdb, the 5' RACE reads were re-called with MiXCR into one record per CDR3 protein. The profile shows roughly 300,000 distinct CDR3 sequences, 15% to 20% of them singletons. The V gene's germline CDR1 is MGHRA and CDR2 YSYEKL. Trimming pared 0 bases from V and 4 bases from J, leaving 6 bases between. The CDR3 consists of 13 residues. The sequence derives from a man aged 18 to 29 who had mild COVID-19 (a few samples of this study predate the infection). Cell type and time point are not known. The chain carries TRBV4-1 and TRBJ1-2; no reliable D call. Input material: PBMCs or a T cell subset sorted from them (not recorded which). The CDR3 loop reads CASSQEGIYGYTF. The CDR3 nucleotides are TGCGCCAGCAGCCAAGAAGGAATCTATGGCTACACCTTC.